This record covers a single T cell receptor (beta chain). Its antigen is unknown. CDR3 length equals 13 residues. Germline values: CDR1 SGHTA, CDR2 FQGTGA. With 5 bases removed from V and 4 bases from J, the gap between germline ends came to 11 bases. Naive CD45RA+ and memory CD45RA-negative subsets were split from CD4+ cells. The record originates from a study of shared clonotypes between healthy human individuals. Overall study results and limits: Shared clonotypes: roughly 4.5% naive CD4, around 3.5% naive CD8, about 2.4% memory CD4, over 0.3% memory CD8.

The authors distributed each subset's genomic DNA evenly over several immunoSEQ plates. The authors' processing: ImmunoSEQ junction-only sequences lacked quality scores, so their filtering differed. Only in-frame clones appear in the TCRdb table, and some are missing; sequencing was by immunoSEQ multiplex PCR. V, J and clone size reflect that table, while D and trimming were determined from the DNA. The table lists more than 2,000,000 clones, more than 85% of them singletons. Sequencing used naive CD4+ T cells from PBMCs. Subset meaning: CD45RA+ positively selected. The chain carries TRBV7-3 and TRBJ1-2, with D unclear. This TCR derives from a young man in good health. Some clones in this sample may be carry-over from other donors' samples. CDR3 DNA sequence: TGTGCCAGCAGCGGACCCTACAGCTATGGCTACACCTTC. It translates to CASSGPYSYGYTF.